This T cell receptor beta chain derives from a study of T cell responses to AZD1222 COVID-19 vaccine. CDR1 SGHAT and CDR2 FQNNGV come from the germline V gene. With 5 bases clipped from V and 2 bases from J, the junction kept 6 bases outside the gene matches. CDR3 length equals 15 residues. Assay: immunoSEQ multiplex PCR; the TCRdb copy retains only in-frame clones and omits some. The sample consists of 110,000 or so clones, about 90% of them appearing once. The source is an adult in good health. The sequencing here drew on peripheral blood, taken on day 0 of AZD1222 vaccination. The chain employs TRBV11-2 and TRBJ2-7; 10 positions agree with TRBD1. The CDR3 nucleotides are TGTGCCAGCAGCGACGGGACAGGGGCCCCCTACGAGCAGTACTTC. It codes for CASSDGTGAPYEQYF.